One sample yielded the 14 T cell receptor beta chains listed below, sequenced in a study of cytomegalovirus exposure and HLA in healthy donors. PCR was performed using 60 Vbeta and 13 Jbeta primers. Profiled with immunoSEQ multiplex PCR; TCRdb holds only in-frame clones, not every one. The sample yields 150,000 to 200,000 clones, roughly 81% seen once. Input material: PBMCs. The receptors originated from a girl aged 10-17 years in good health and CMV-seropositive.

The genes are TRBV5-5 and TRBJ2-5; D not certain. The CDR3 sequence is 13 residues long. Per germline, CDR1 SGHKS and CDR2 YYEKEE (reference sequence). The ends were cut back, 0 bases at V and 4 bases at J, with 7 bases in the middle. The CDR3 sequence: CASSLDRGETQYF. As DNA, the CDR3 is TGTGCCAGCAGCTTGGACCGAGGAGAGACCCAGTACTTC.

This clone was detected once. The chain couples TRBV29-1 to TRBJ1-1, with TRBD1 matching 9 bases. J was trimmed by 4 bases and V by 4 bases; bases with no gene match: 10. The CDR3 is 15 amino acids. The germline CDR1 and CDR2 sequences are SQVTM and ANQGSEA. CDR3 in amino acids: CSVVRDRARSTEAFF. The CDR3 nucleotides read TGCAGCGTTGTAAGGGACAGGGCAAGAAGCACTGAAGCTTTCTTT.

The chain is built from TRBV7-6 and TRBJ1-3, with D hard to call. Germline lookup yields CDR1 SGHVS and CDR2 FNYEAQ. The CDR3 is 15 residues long. V was clipped by 1 base and J by 2 bases, with 9 bases between them. The CDR3 DNA is TGTGCCAGCAGCTTAGAGAGCACGGCTGGAAACACCATATATTTT. Translating gives CASSLESTAGNTIYF.

The rearrangement uses TRBV4-1 and TRBJ2-1; TRBD2 aligns across 8 bases. This CDR3 has 17 amino acids. Germline-derived CDR1 and CDR2 are MGHRA and YSYEKL. V lost 3 bases to trimming and J lost 3 bases; unmatched junction nucleotides: 10. CDR3 protein: CASSQRPGLVDYNEQFF. CDR3 sequence (DNA): TGCGCCAGCAGCCAGAGACCGGGACTAGTAGACTACAATGAGCAGTTCTTC.

The rearrangement joins TRBV11-2 to TRBJ2-7; the D gene is possibly TRBD2 (5 bases). Germline values: CDR1 SGHAT, CDR2 FQNNGV. The CDR3 contains 14 residues. V was cut by 5 bases and J by 6 bases, with 17 bases left in between. CDR3 DNA: TGTGCCAGCAGCCCCATTGCGGGCGCCGGCGAGCAGTACTTC. This sequence encodes CASSPIAGAGEQYF. Full variable domain (missing parts from reference TRBV11-2 and TRBJ2-7): EAGVAQSPRYKIIEKRQSVAFWCNPISGHATLYWYQQILGQGPKLLIQFQNNGVVDDSQLPKDRFSAERLKGVDSTLKIQPAKLEDSAVYLCASSPIAGAGEQYFGPGTRLTVT.

This rearrangement joins TRBV11-2 to TRBJ1-2; D gene uncertain. Trimming removed 5 bases from V and 4 bases from J, with 11 bases in between. This CDR3 contains 13 residues. Germline V CDR1 and CDR2: SGHAT, FQNNGV. Here the CDR3 DNA reads TGTGCCAGCAGCCCATCGCTAGCCTATGGCTACACCTTC. It codes for CASSPSLAYGYTF.

The rearrangement joins TRBV19 to TRBJ2-1; TRBD1 matches 8 bases. Germline-derived CDR1 and CDR2 are LNHDA and SQIVND (reference sequence). The CDR3 is made up of 15 amino acids. V trimming: 3 bases; J trimming: 5 bases; junction bases outside the gene matches: 6. CDR3 residues: CASSIWTGNDNEQFF. The DNA of the CDR3 is TGTGCCAGTAGTATCTGGACAGGGAATGACAATGAGCAGTTCTTC.

This clone turned up a few times. The rearrangement uses TRBV4-1 and TRBJ1-1; D is ambiguous. Germline V gene sequence: CDR1 MGHRA, CDR2 YSYEKL. The length of the CDR3 is 14 residues. V was shortened by 4 bases and J by 1 base, with 10 bases between the two germline ends. CDR3 nucleotides: TGCGCCAGCAGCCGTCAGCAGGCGAACACTGAAGCTTTCTTT. Protein: CASSRQQANTEAFF.

The rearrangement links TRBV5-4 to TRBJ1-1; 10 positions agree with TRBD1. V lost 4 bases and J lost 1; bases outside the gene matches: 4. CDR1 is SGHNT, CDR2 YYREEE, per germline (reference sequence). The CDR3 covers 15 residues. Here the CDR3 reads CASSGTGVGNTEAFF. In nucleotides, the CDR3 is TGTGCCAGCAGCGGGACAGGGGTAGGGAACACTGAAGCTTTCTTT.

This chain links TRBV5-1 with TRBJ1-1, with a tentative D call TRBD1 (5 bases). Trimming cost V 4 bases and J 4 bases, with 20 bases left between them. The CDR3 is 16 amino acids. Germline CDR1 reads SGHRS; CDR2 reads YFSETQ. In nucleotides, the CDR3 is TGCGCCAGCAGCCAGGGCGGGGGAAGTCAATCCACTGAAGCTTTCTTT. Encoded protein: CASSQGGGSQSTEAFF.

The CDR3 DNA follows: TGTGCCAGCAGCTTTTCTCCCCCGGGGGGCACTGAAGCTTTCTTT. Encoded protein: CASSFSPPGGTEAFF. The rearrangement links TRBV16 to TRBJ1-1; D is perhaps TRBD1 (5 bases). CDR3 length: 15 residues. Germline V lookup: CDR1 KGHSY, CDR2 FQNENV. V lost 5 bases to trimming and J lost 4 bases, with 17 bases between them.

V usage is TRBV4-1 and J usage is TRBJ2-7; TRBD1 matches at 7 bases. The CDR3 spans 13 residues. The ends lost 5 bases at V and 1 base at J; junction bases unmatched: 2. Germline CDR1 and CDR2: MGHRA and YSYEKL. CDR3 nucleotides: TGCGCCAGCAGCTACAGGGGATCCTACGAGCAGTACTTC. This gives the protein CASSYRGSYEQYF.

This clone was recorded once. This rearrangement joins TRBV4-2 to TRBJ1-2, with a possible D match to TRBD1 (5 bases). This CDR3 has 17 residues. Germline V gene sequence: CDR1 LGHNA, CDR2 YNFKEQ. The V gene lost 0 bases and the J gene lost 0 bases, with 14 bases spanning the gap. CDR3 bases: TGTGCCAGCAGCCAAGATGGCGACGGGGGGACTAACTATGGCTACACCTTC. Translation: CASSQDGDGGTNYGYTF.

V gene TRBV7-9 combines with J gene TRBJ2-2; D possibly corresponds to TRBD1 (6 bases). Trimming cost V 5 bases and J 6 bases, with 16 bases left between them. The CDR3 extends over 15 amino acids. The germline V gene has CDR1 SEHNR and CDR2 FQNEAQ (reference sequence). CDR3 loop: CASSAKTGRAGELFF. Here the CDR3 DNA reads TGTGCCAGCAGCGCCAAAACAGGGCGCGCCGGGGAGCTGTTTTTT. Full variable domain (outside the CDR3, taken from reference TRBV7-9 and TRBJ2-2): DTGVSQNPRHKITKRGQNVTFRCDPISEHNRLYWYRQTLGQGPEFLTYFQNEAQLEKSRLLSDRFSAERPKGSFSTLEIQRTEQGDSAMYLCASSAKTGRAGELFFGEGSRLTVL.